The 14 T cell receptor beta chains below come from one sample, sequenced in a study of early T cells in non-severe SARS-CoV-2 infection. TCRdb re-called the 5' RACE reads through MiXCR, storing one row per CDR3 protein. Of 42,000 or so distinct CDR3 sequences listed, approximately 6.2% were seen once; the top ten hold roughly 8.2%. Sequenced here: whole blood, sampled at baseline. These TCRs come from an adult who was a healthcare worker with PCR-confirmed SARS-CoV-2 infection or an uninfected control (not recorded which).

This clonotype was picked up many times. This chain links TRBV19 with TRBJ2-1, with 8 bases matching TRBD2. There are 16 residues in the CDR3. V gave up 5 bases and J gave up 3 bases; unmatched junction bases: 9. CDR1 LNHDA and CDR2 SQIVND come from the germline V gene (reference sequence). This CDR3 is CASSWGSGALYNEQFF. CDR3 nucleotides: TGTGCCAGTAGTTGGGGTAGCGGGGCTCTCTACAATGAGCAGTTCTTC.

This clonotype was counted a few times. This chain uses TRBV10-2 with TRBJ1-3, with a tentative D call TRBD1 (5 bases). This CDR3 is built from 14 residues. The germline CDR1 and CDR2 sequences are WSHSY and SAAADI. V dropped 6 bases and J dropped 2 bases, with 11 bases sitting between them. In DNA, the CDR3 is TGCGCCAGCAGGGAAAAAGGGGCTGGAAACACCATATATTTT. Amino acid sequence: CASREKGAGNTIYF.

This clonotype was seen ten or more times. The chain has TRBV7-2 and TRBJ1-2, with D perhaps matching TRBD1 (6 bases). This CDR3 has 16 residues. Germline V gene sequence: CDR1 SGHTA, CDR2 FQGNSA. Trimming pared 1 base from V and 5 bases from J, leaving 17 bases between. The CDR3 reads CASSLVSGGEVYGYTF. DNA for the CDR3: TGTGCCAGCAGCTTAGTCTCGGGGGGCGAGGTGTATGGCTACACCTTC.

This clonotype was recorded many times. In nucleotides, the CDR3 is TGTGCCACCGAAGGACGGAATTCACCCCTCCACTTT. This gives the protein CATEGRNSPLHF. The chain combines TRBV10-3 with TRBJ1-6; unclear D gene. Between the trimmed V and J ends, which lost 10 bases and 7 bases, there was a span of 11 bases. CDR3 length: 12 residues. Germline V CDR1 and CDR2: ENHRY, SYGVKD.

The CDR3: CASTALLLADGYTF. The CDR3 region has the DNA TGTGCCAGTACCGCGCTACTGCTGGCGGATGGCTACACCTTC. The rearrangement uses TRBV19 and TRBJ1-2; no clear D. Germline values: CDR1 LNHDA, CDR2 SQIVND (reference sequence). The CDR3 runs to 14 residues. V was pared by 7 bases and J by 6 bases, with 18 bases between.

This clonotype was seen many times. This chain connects TRBV29-1 to TRBJ2-3; the match to TRBD2 covers 11 bases. J was trimmed by 6 bases and V by 4 bases; bases with no gene match: 6. In germline, CDR1 is SQVTM, CDR2 ANQGSEA. This CDR3 spans 14 amino acids. This chain's CDR3 is CSVVPSGGRDTQYF. The CDR3 region has the DNA TGCAGCGTTGTGCCTAGCGGGGGGAGGGATACGCAGTATTTT.

This clonotype has at least ten counts. The genes are TRBV4-3 and TRBJ2-7; D ambiguous. Germline assignment: CDR1 LGHNA and CDR2 YSLEER. V lost 0 bases, J lost 2 bases, and 11 bases lay in between. CDR3 length equals 15 residues. The CDR3, as DNA: TGCGCCAGCAGCCAAGATTGGACGGCCACCTACGAGCAGTACTTC. Protein: CASSQDWTATYEQYF.

In this sample, this clonotype turned up many times. This chain links TRBV5-1 with TRBJ2-1; D gene ambiguous. V lost 4 bases to trimming and J lost 10 bases, with 12 bases between them. The CDR3 totals 12 residues. In germline, CDR1 is SGHRS, CDR2 YFSETQ. CDR3 region: CASSLLHTEQFF. The DNA of the CDR3 is TGCGCCAGCAGCCTACTCCACACGGAGCAGTTCTTC. Together with reference TRBV5-1 and TRBJ2-1, the CDR3 gives the full variable domain: KAGVTQTPRYLIKTRGQQVTLSCSPISGHRSVSWYQQTPGQGLQFLFEYFSETQRNKGNFPGRFSGRQFSNSRSEMNVSTLELGDSALYLCASSLLHTEQFFGPGTRLTVL.

This clonotype was detected many times. Written as DNA, the CDR3 is TGTGCCAGCAGCTTAGGAGACAGTATGGGCAACATTCAGTACTTC. It translates to CASSLGDSMGNIQYF. The chain is built from TRBV7-8 and TRBJ2-4; weak D call: TRBD1 (5 bases). Germline CDR1 and CDR2: SGHVS and FQNEAQ. There are 15 residues in the CDR3. The germline V and J ends were trimmed by 1 base and 7 bases, with 14 bases remaining between them.

This clonotype came up many times. J is TRBJ2-2 and V is TRBV19; D gene unclear. The germline V and J ends were trimmed by 3 bases and 0 bases, with 5 bases remaining between them. CDR1 LNHDA and CDR2 SQIVND come from the germline V gene (reference sequence). CDR3 length: 14 amino acids. The CDR3 coding sequence is TGTGCCAGTAGTATCTACTCGAACACCGGGGAGCTGTTTTTT. Its translation is CASSIYSNTGELFF.

Ten or more counts support this clonotype. The chain links TRBV10-1 to TRBJ1-4; D not certain. V was trimmed by 6 bases and J by 8 bases, leaving 13 bases between them. CDR1 WNHNN and CDR2 SYGVQD come from the germline V gene (reference sequence). The CDR3 has 13 amino acids. In nucleotides, the CDR3 is TGCGCCAGCAGCGCCGGGCCGGGAGAAAAACTGTTTTTT. This encodes CASSAGPGEKLFF.

At least ten counts were recorded for this clonotype. The chain carries TRBV10-3 and TRBJ2-1, with 10 bases aligning to TRBD1. V lost 8 bases and J lost 5; bases outside the gene matches: 3. The CDR3 spans 13 residues. Germline CDR1 is ENHRY and CDR2 is SYGVKD. CDR3 region: CAIQTGGNNEQFF. Here the CDR3 DNA reads TGTGCCATCCAGACAGGGGGCAACAATGAGCAGTTCTTC.

This clonotype was observed a handful of times. J is TRBJ2-5 and V is TRBV6-6; 7 bases match TRBD1. With 6 bases clipped from V and 5 bases from J, the junction kept 6 bases outside the gene matches. In germline, CDR1 is MNHNY, CDR2 SVGAGI (reference sequence). The CDR3 spans 13 residues. Written as DNA, the CDR3 is TGTGCCAGCAGCCCGGGACAGTTTGAGACCCAGTACTTC. This gives the protein CASSPGQFETQYF.

This sequence joins TRBV4-1 and TRBJ2-1; 12 nucleotides agree with TRBD2. The CDR3 covers 16 residues. From germline, CDR1 is MGHRA and CDR2 YSYEKL. V dropped 3 bases and J dropped 5; count of bases not matched to a gene: 5. As DNA, the CDR3 is TGCGCCAGCAGCCAGAGACTAGCGGGGGCAGACAATGAGCAGTTCTTC. It yields the protein CASSQRLAGADNEQFF.